Listed here is a single T cell receptor beta chain. Its specific antigen is unknown. Base qualities are not provided; no much larger clone lies one nucleotide away. This sample is part of a study of OX40 agonist ivuxolimab in advanced cancers. Broadly, across the study: Ivuxolimab was a fully human IgG2 agonistic monoclonal antibody targeting the costimulatory receptor OX40 (CD134). The paper covers the monotherapy dose-escalation part of the phase I ivuxolimab trial, which included N of about 50 patients. Intravenous ivuxolimab was administered to patients every 2 weeks at six dose levels: 0.01, 0.1, 0.3, 1.5, 3 and 10 mg/kg. In the dose-escalation cohort, over 65% of patients were male, and the mean age was approximately 60 years, with a range of about 23 to 85. The purpose of peripheral TCRbeta sequencing was to test whether ivuxolimab changed TCR sequence diversity and led to clonal T-cell expansion. Of the approximately 54 patients in dose escalation, about 19 had hepatocellular carcinoma, some 15 had melanoma, 9 had renal cell carcinoma and 9 had head and neck cancer. Partial responses occurred in three dose-escalation patients, of whom one had hepatocellular carcinoma and two had cutaneous melanoma. Patients were allowed to have had prior anti-PD-1, anti-PD-L1 or anti-CTLA-4 therapy, and around two fifths of the dose-escalation patients had been treated with checkpoint inhibitors.

Results and caveats for the whole study, not just this receptor: Low levels of normalized T-cell clonal expansion were also shown by some nonresponding patients. At doses of 0.1 to 3.0 mg/kg, clonal expansion of both CD4+ and CD8+ blood T cells was observed from baseline to week 6. In partial responders in the 0.1-3.0 mg/kg groups, normalized peripheral clonal expansion was found to be among the lowest, especially among CD8+ T cells. The antigen specificity of the peripheral T cells that underwent clonal expansion was not determined. After ivuxolimab, CD8+ T cells had more expanded clones than CD4+ T cells on average.

V drops 4 bases and J drops 7 bases, leaving 20 bases in between. The CDR3 runs 16 residues from the cysteine to the phenylalanine. CDR3 DNA only is kept here, 48 bases in frame from base 1. CDR1 and CDR2, per the germline V gene, are SGHVS and FNYEAQ. The trial excluded patients who had a history of autoimmune disease or were on systemic immunosuppression. Peripheral blood for TCR sequencing was collected from all dose cohorts at baseline, on cycle 4 day 1, and on cycle 7 day 1. Samples were obtained from an open-label, multicenter, first-in-human phase I dose-escalation trial of ivuxolimab. Adults with locally advanced or metastatic melanoma, renal cell carcinoma, hepatocellular carcinoma or head and neck squamous cell carcinoma were enrolled in the trial. Before TCR sequencing, CD4+ T cells and CD8+ T cells were sorted from peripheral blood as separate populations. To sequence the TCRbeta CDR3 region, genomic DNA was isolated from the sorted cells. The immunoSEQ Assay was used for sequencing of TCRbeta CDR3 regions. Sourced from immuneACCESS, this table was stored by TCRdb with only in-frame sequences that have V and J called. A share of the clones is absent; for the studies checked, an unresolved V gene accounts for under half, and the remainder has no known explanation. A total of under 70,000 clones appear in this sample, about nine tenths of them only once. Around 8.3% of the sample is in the top ten clones.

The clonotype was recovered from an adult with an advanced solid tumor such as melanoma, head and neck, liver or kidney cancer. Here the chain combines TRBV7-6 and TRBJ2-1, with a weak D call of TRBD1 (7 bases match). Sequences were derived from CD4+ or CD8+ T cells sorted from blood, sampled in a trial of the OX40 agonist ivuxolimab. DNA sequence: TGTGCCAGCAGCTCCGATCCCAGGGGGGCCACGAATGAGCAGTTCTTC. Its product reads: CASSSDPRGATNEQFF.